This is a list of T cell receptor beta chains from one sample in a study of blood T cells in healthy people across ages. Via MiXCR, TCRdb re-called the 5' RACE reads, giving one row per CDR3 protein. Among some 1.8 million distinct CDR3 sequences, 39% were seen once, and the ten largest hold 23%. Sequences were obtained from blood. Receptors were obtained from a human donor in good health. CDR3s include the opening cysteine and the closing phenylalanine or tryptophan. The order of the fields is D gene, clone size, J gene, V gene, CDR3 DNA, CDR3 protein. The D gene is left open where the match is weak. The listing skips clone size in some rows; elsewhere it reads once, few, many or a size class.

D: NA
size: NA
J: TRBJ2-4
V: TRBV7-9
DNA: TGTGCCAGCAGCTTATATGAGCTGACGGAGCAGTACTTC
CDR3: CASSLYELTEQYF

D: NA
size: NA
J: TRBJ1-4
V: TRBV5-5
DNA: TGTGCCAGCTGGGAGGACAGACAACCTGAAAAACTGTTTTTT
CDR3: CASWEDRQPEKLFF

D: NA
size: NA
J: TRBJ2-7
V: TRBV4-2
DNA: TGTGCCAGCAGCCAAGAGGGATTAGGAGGCTACGAGCAGTACTTC
CDR3: CASSQEGLGGYEQYF

D: TRBD1
size: NA
J: TRBJ1-1
V: TRBV7-8
DNA: TGTGCCAGCAGCCAGGACAGGGTTGGTGAAGCTTTCTTT
CDR3: CASSQDRVGEAFF

D: TRBD1
size: few
J: TRBJ1-2
V: TRBV13
DNA: TGTGCCAGCAGCGTCCCGGGACAGGTAGAAGACTATGGCTACACCTTC
CDR3: CASSVPGQVEDYGYTF

D: NA
size: NA
J: TRBJ1-5
V: TRBV6-2/TRBV6-3
DNA: TGTGCCAGCAGTTACTATGGGCAGCCCCAGCATTTT
CDR3: CASSYYGQPQHF

D: NA
size: few
J: TRBJ2-7
V: TRBV29-1
DNA: TGCAGCGGACGGGCGAGCTCCTACGAGCAGTACTTC
CDR3: CSGRASSYEQYF

D: NA
size: many
J: TRBJ2-7
V: TRBV7-2
DNA: TGTGCCAGCAGCTCTAAACAAAGGGCGGACTCCTACGAGCAGTACTTC
CDR3: CASSSKQRADSYEQYF

D: NA
size: few
J: TRBJ1-2
V: TRBV5-1
DNA: TGCGCCAGCACCCCAGGGGATCGGGCTAACTATGGCTACACCTTC
CDR3: CASTPGDRANYGYTF

D: NA
size: NA
J: TRBJ2-6
V: TRBV5-1
DNA: TGCGCCAGCAGCTTGTTATTAGGGGGGGCCGTCTCTGGGGCCAACGTCCTGACTTTC
CDR3: CASSLLLGGAVSGANVLTF

D: TRBD2
size: few
J: TRBJ2-1
V: TRBV5-1
DNA: TGCGCCAGCAGCTCTCGAACTTTGGGACTAGGGGCCTACAATGAGCAGTTCTTC
CDR3: CASSSRTLGLGAYNEQFF

D: TRBD1
size: NA
J: TRBJ1-2
V: TRBV29-1
DNA: TGCAGCGCCCAGGGGCGGGACAGGAACTTCTATGGCTACACCTTC
CDR3: CSAQGRDRNFYGYTF

D: TRBD1
size: NA
J: TRBJ1-2
V: TRBV6-5
DNA: TGTGCCAGCAAGTTCTCGGGACAGGGACATGGCTACACCTTC
CDR3: CASKFSGQGHGYTF

D: NA
size: NA
J: TRBJ1-2
V: TRBV28
DNA: TGTGCCAGCTATCAGGAACTCCAGGTCTACACCTTC
CDR3: CASYQELQVYTF

D: TRBD2
size: NA
J: TRBJ2-1
V: TRBV4-3
DNA: TGCGCCAGCAGCCAAGTTGCGACTAGCGGGGGGGCCCCCATCCTTAATGAGCAGTTCTTC
CDR3: CASSQVATSGGAPILNEQFF

D: NA
size: NA
J: TRBJ2-1
V: TRBV20-1
DNA: TGCAGTGCTAGAGATCTCCAGGAGGCCTACAATGAGCAGTTCTTC
CDR3: CSARDLQEAYNEQFF

D: NA
size: few
J: TRBJ1-2
V: TRBV7-2
DNA: TGTGCCAGCAGCTCTCCCGGACAGCATAACTATGGCTACACCTTC
CDR3: CASSSPGQHNYGYTF

D: NA
size: NA
J: TRBJ2-2
V: TRBV20-1
DNA: TGCAGTGCAAAAGGGCCCACCGGGGAGCGGTTTTTT
CDR3: CSAKGPTGERFF

D: NA
size: NA
J: TRBJ2-7
V: TRBV12-3/TRBV12-4
DNA: TGTGCCGGCGTCCTGGCGGGCTCCTACGAGCAGTACTTC
CDR3: CAGVLAGSYEQYF

D: NA
size: many
J: TRBJ2-7
V: TRBV12-3/TRBV12-4
DNA: TGTGCCAGCAGTTTAAGCTTCTCCTACGAGCAGTACTTC
CDR3: CASSLSFSYEQYF

D: NA
size: NA
J: TRBJ1-5
V: TRBV12-3/TRBV12-4
DNA: TGTGCCAGCAGCACACAGGGCCCCCAGCATTTT
CDR3: CASSTQGPQHF

D: NA
size: few
J: TRBJ1-1
V: TRBV5-1
DNA: TGCGCCAGCAGCTCAACTTGGGGGAACACTGAAGCTTTCTTT
CDR3: CASSSTWGNTEAFF

D: NA
size: NA
J: TRBJ2-1
V: TRBV29-1
DNA: TGCAGCGTTGAAGTACCCACGTGGGTGAGGGGGTCGGTGTACAATGGGCAGTTCTTC
CDR3: CSVEVPTWVRGSVYNGQFF

D: NA
size: few
J: TRBJ2-7
V: TRBV12-3/TRBV12-4
DNA: TGTGCCAGCAGTTTAGTTTGGCAGGGGAGTACCTACGAGCAGTACTTC
CDR3: CASSLVWQGSTYEQYF

D: NA
size: NA
J: TRBJ2-1
V: TRBV9
DNA: TGTGCCAGCAGCGTAGCTGGGGCGGGGTACAATGAGCAGTTCTTC
CDR3: CASSVAGAGYNEQFF

D: TRBD1
size: NA
J: TRBJ2-7
V: TRBV10-3
DNA: TGTACCATCAGCGATACCGGGACAGGGACCTACGAGCAGTACTTC
CDR3: CTISDTGTGTYEQYF

D: TRBD2
size: NA
J: TRBJ2-1
V: TRBV5-1
DNA: TGCGCCAGCAGCTTGGCTAGCGGGGGGGTTCGTTACAATGAGCAGTTCTTC
CDR3: CASSLASGGVRYNEQFF

D: NA
size: many
J: TRBJ2-5
V: TRBV7-9
DNA: TGTGCCAGCAGCTCTGCTGGGTCCCAAGAGACCCAGTACTTC
CDR3: CASSSAGSQETQYF

D: NA
size: NA
J: TRBJ2-3
V: TRBV20-1
DNA: TGCAGTGCTAGAGAAGGTAGCTGGACAGATACGCAGTATTTT
CDR3: CSAREGSWTDTQYF

D: NA
size: NA
J: TRBJ2-5
V: TRBV4-3
DNA: TGCGCCAGCAGCCAAGAGCATGGCTCCAGGACACACCAAGAGACCCAGTACTTC
CDR3: CASSQEHGSRTHQETQYF

D: TRBD1
size: NA
J: TRBJ2-6
V: TRBV9
DNA: TGTGCCAGCAGCGAGAGGGAGACAGGGGGTGATGGGGCCGACGTCCTGACTTTC
CDR3: CASSERETGGDGADVLTF

D: TRBD1
size: few
J: TRBJ2-3
V: TRBV20-1
DNA: TGCAGTGCTAGAGATACGGGGACAGGGGGCACAGATACGCAGTATTTT
CDR3: CSARDTGTGGTDTQYF

D: TRBD1
size: NA
J: TRBJ2-7
V: TRBV12-3/TRBV12-4
DNA: TGTGCCAGCAGCTCTCGGACAGGGCATACCTACGAGCAGTACTTC
CDR3: CASSSRTGHTYEQYF

D: NA
size: few
J: TRBJ2-1
V: TRBV6-2/TRBV6-3
DNA: TGTGCCAGCAACCCCGTGAGGGACGATGGACCTGAGCAGTTCTTC
CDR3: CASNPVRDDGPEQFF

D: NA
size: NA
J: TRBJ2-3
V: TRBV5-1
DNA: TGCGCCAGCAGCGAGGGGGGGCCGGGAGATACGCAGTATTTT
CDR3: CASSEGGPGDTQYF

D: TRBD2
size: NA
J: TRBJ2-3
V: TRBV20-1
DNA: TGCAGTGCTAGAGAGGGGACTAGCGGGATCTACACAGATACGCAGTATTTT
CDR3: CSAREGTSGIYTDTQYF

D: TRBD1
size: NA
J: TRBJ1-2
V: TRBV7-9
DNA: TGTGCCAGCAGCTTAAGTTTGGATGGTTGGGGACAGAACTATGGCTACACCTTC
CDR3: CASSLSLDGWGQNYGYTF

D: NA
size: few
J: TRBJ1-1
V: TRBV4-1
DNA: TGCGCCAGCAGCCAAGATTGGGGGCGGGGGGGGACTGAAGCTTTCTTT
CDR3: CASSQDWGRGGTEAFF

D: NA
size: NA
J: TRBJ1-5
V: TRBV6-6
DNA: TGTGCCAGCAGTTCGCGGACTTATAGCAATCAGCCCCAGCATTTT
CDR3: CASSSRTYSNQPQHF

D: NA
size: NA
J: TRBJ2-5
V: TRBV29-1
DNA: TGCAGCGTTGACACACCAGGGATATCAGAGACCCAGTACTTC
CDR3: CSVDTPGISETQYF

D: NA
size: NA
J: TRBJ1-1
V: TRBV6-6
DNA: TGTGCCAGCAGTTACGTACTGGGAGGTGCTGAAGCTTTCTTT
CDR3: CASSYVLGGAEAFF

D: NA
size: few
J: TRBJ2-7
V: TRBV29-1
DNA: TGCAGCGTTGAACTGGGCTACGAGCAGTACTTC
CDR3: CSVELGYEQYF

D: TRBD2
size: many
J: TRBJ2-7
V: TRBV9
DNA: TGTGCCAGCAGCCCACTAGCGGGGGGAACCTACGAGCAGTACTTC
CDR3: CASSPLAGGTYEQYF

D: NA
size: NA
J: TRBJ1-4
V: TRBV20-1
DNA: TGCAGTGCAAGGTCCCATAATGAAAAACTGTTTTTT
CDR3: CSARSHNEKLFF

D: TRBD1
size: NA
J: TRBJ2-2
V: TRBV6-5
DNA: TGTGCCAGCAGAGGACAGGGCTGGACCGGGGAGCTGTTTTTT
CDR3: CASRGQGWTGELFF

D: NA
size: few
J: TRBJ2-1
V: TRBV12-3/TRBV12-4
DNA: TGTGCCAGCAGTCCCTTAGGGGGAAGGTCCTACAATGAGCAGTTCTTC
CDR3: CASSPLGGRSYNEQFF

D: NA
size: NA
J: TRBJ1-2
V: TRBV6-2/TRBV6-3
DNA: TGTGCCAGCAGTTACTCGATCCGGGATGGCTACACCTTC
CDR3: CASSYSIRDGYTF

D: NA
size: once
J: TRBJ2-3
V: TRBV20-1
DNA: TGCAGTGCCGACCCCACCGGGAGCACAGATACGCAGTATTTT
CDR3: CSADPTGSTDTQYF

D: TRBD1
size: once
J: TRBJ1-2
V: TRBV29-1
DNA: TGCAGCGTTGAGGGTCTTATTGGGGACAGTACGTATGGCTACACCTTC
CDR3: CSVEGLIGDSTYGYTF

D: NA
size: NA
J: TRBJ1-2
V: TRBV27
DNA: TGTGCCAGCAGTTACTCCATAGGACAGACATTTAACTATGGCTACACCTTC
CDR3: CASSYSIGQTFNYGYTF

D: NA
size: few
J: TRBJ1-6
V: TRBV7-9
DNA: TGTGCCAGCAGCTTAGCCCCCACAGACTATAATTCACCCCTCCACTTT
CDR3: CASSLAPTDYNSPLHF

D: NA
size: NA
J: TRBJ2-1
V: TRBV5-4
DNA: TGTGCCAGCAGCTTTAACCCCCTGGGCAATGAGCAGTTCTTC
CDR3: CASSFNPLGNEQFF

D: TRBD1
size: few
J: TRBJ1-1
V: TRBV29-1
DNA: TGCAGCGTCGGGACAGCGGGGTACACTGAAACTTTCTTT
CDR3: CSVGTAGYTETFF

D: NA
size: few
J: TRBJ2-7
V: TRBV7-2
DNA: TGTGCCAGCAGCTCCCAGGGGGGGCCAACCCCCTACGAGCAGTACTTC
CDR3: CASSSQGGPTPYEQYF

D: NA
size: NA
J: TRBJ2-3
V: TRBV6-2/TRBV6-3
DNA: TGTGCCAGCCAAATGGCGGGCTGGGGGGATACGCAGTATTTT
CDR3: CASQMAGWGDTQYF

D: NA
size: many
J: TRBJ1-5
V: TRBV15
DNA: TGTGCCACCAGCAGCGAAAGGACGGGTTATCTAAGCAATCAGCCCCAGCATTTT
CDR3: CATSSERTGYLSNQPQHF

D: NA
size: NA
J: TRBJ1-5
V: TRBV7-2
DNA: TGTGCCAGCAGCTTAGTATTTGGGCAAGGGAGTCAGCCCCAGCATTTT
CDR3: CASSLVFGQGSQPQHF